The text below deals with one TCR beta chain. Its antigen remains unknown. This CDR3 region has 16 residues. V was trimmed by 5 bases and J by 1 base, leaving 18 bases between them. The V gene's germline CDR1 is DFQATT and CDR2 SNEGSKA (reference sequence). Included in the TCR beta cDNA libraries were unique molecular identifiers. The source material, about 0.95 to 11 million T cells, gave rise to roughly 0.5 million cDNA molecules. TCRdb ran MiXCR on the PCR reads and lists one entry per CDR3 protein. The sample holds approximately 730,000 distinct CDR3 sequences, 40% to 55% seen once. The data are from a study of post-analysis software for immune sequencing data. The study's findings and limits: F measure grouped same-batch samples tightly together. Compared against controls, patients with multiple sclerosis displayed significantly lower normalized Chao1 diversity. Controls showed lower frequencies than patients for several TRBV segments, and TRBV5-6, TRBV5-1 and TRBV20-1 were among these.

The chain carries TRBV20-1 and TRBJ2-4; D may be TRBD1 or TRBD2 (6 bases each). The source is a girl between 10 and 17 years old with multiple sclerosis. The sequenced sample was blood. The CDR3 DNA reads TGCAGTGCTTCCACAGGGACTTTAGGGGCCAAAAACATTCAGTACTTC. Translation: CSASTGTLGAKNIQYF.